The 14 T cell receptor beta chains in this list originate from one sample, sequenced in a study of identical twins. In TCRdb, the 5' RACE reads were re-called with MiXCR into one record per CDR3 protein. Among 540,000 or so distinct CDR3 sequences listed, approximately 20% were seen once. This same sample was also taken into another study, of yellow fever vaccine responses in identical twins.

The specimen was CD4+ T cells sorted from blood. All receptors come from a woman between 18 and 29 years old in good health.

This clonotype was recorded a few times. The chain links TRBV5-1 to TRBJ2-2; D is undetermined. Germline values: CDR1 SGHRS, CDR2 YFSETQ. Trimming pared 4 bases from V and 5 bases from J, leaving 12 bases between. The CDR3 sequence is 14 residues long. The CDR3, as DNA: TGCGCCAGCAGCCCCTCCCTGGGAACCGGGGAGCTGTTTTTT. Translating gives CASSPSLGTGELFF.

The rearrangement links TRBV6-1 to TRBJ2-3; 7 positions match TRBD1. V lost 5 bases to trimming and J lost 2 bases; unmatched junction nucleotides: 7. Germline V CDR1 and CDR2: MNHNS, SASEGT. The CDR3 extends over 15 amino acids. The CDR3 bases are TGTGCCAGCAGTCAACAGGGGTTCTACACAGATACGCAGTATTTT. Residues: CASSQQGFYTDTQYF.

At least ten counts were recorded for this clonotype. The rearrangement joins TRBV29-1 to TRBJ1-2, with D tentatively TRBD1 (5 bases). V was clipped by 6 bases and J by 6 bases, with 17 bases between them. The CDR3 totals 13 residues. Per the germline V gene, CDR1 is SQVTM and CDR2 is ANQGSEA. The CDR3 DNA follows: TGCAGCGTAGGGACGCCTCGTCGGGATGGCTACACCTTC. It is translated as CSVGTPRRDGYTF.

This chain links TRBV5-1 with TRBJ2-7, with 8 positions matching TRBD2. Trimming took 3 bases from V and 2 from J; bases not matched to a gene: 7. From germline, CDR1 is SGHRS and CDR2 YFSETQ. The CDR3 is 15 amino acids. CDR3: CASSCTREATYEQYF. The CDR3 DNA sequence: TGCGCCAGCAGCTGTACGCGGGAGGCTACCTACGAGCAGTACTTC.

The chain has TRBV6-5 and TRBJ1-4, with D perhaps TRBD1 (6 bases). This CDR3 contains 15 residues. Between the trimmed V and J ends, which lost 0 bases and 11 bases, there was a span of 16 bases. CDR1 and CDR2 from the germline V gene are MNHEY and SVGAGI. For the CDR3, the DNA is TGTGCCAGCAGTTACTCGACGATGGGACAAAGTAAACTGTTTTTT. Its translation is CASSYSTMGQSKLFF.

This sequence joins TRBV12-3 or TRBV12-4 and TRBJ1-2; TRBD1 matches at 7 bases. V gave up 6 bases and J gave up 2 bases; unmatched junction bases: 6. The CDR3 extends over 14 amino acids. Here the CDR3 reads CASSPPTGNYGYTF. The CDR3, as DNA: TGTGCCAGCAGCCCCCCGACAGGGAACTATGGCTACACCTTC.

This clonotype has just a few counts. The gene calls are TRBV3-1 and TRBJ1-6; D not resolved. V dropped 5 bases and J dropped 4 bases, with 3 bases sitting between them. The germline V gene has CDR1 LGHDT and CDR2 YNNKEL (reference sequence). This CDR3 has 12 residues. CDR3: CASSEYNSPLHF. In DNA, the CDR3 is TGTGCCAGCAGCGAGTATAATTCACCCCTCCACTTT.

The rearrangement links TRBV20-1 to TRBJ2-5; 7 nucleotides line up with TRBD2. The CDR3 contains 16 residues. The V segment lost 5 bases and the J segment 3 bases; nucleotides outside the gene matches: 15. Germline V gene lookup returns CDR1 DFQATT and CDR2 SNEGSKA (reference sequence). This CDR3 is CSAGYYGGSRKETQYF. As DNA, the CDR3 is TGCAGTGCTGGCTATTACGGGGGGTCCAGGAAAGAGACCCAGTACTTC.

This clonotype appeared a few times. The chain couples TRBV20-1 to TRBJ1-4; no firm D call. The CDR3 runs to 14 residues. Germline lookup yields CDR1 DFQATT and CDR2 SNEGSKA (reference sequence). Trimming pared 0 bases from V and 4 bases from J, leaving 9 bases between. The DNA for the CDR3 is TGCAGTGCTAGAGATCTGGGTGGTAATGAAAAACTGTTTTTT. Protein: CSARDLGGNEKLFF.

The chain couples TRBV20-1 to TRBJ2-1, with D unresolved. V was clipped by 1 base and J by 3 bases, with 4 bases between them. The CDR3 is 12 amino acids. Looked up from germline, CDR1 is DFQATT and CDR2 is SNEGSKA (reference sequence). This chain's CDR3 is CSARGIYNEQFF. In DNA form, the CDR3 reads TGCAGTGCTAGAGGGATCTACAATGAGCAGTTCTTC.

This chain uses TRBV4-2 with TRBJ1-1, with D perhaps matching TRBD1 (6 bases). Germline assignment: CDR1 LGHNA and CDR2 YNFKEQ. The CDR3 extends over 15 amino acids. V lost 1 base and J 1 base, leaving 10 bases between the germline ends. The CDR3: CASSQVGRGNTEAFF. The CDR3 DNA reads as TGTGCCAGCAGCCAAGTTGGCAGGGGGAACACTGAAGCTTTCTTT.

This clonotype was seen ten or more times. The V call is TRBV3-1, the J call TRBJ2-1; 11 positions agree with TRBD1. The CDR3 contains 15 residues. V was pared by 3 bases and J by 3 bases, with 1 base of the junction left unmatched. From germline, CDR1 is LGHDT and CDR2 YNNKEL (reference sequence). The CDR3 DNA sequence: TGTGCCAGCAGCCAGGGACAGGGGGGCTACAATGAGCAGTTCTTC. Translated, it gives CASSQGQGGYNEQFF.

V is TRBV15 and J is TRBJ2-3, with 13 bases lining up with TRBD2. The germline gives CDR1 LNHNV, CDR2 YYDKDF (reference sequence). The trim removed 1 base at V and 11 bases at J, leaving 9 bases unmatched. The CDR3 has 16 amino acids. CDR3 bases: TGTGCCACCAGCAGAGGCCTGGGACTAGCGGGGCTTTTGCAGTATTTT. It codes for CATSRGLGLAGLLQYF.

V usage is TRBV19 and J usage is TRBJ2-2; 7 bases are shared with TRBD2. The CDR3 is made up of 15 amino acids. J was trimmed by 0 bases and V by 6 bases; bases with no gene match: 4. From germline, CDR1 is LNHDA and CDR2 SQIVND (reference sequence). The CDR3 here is CASRTSSANTGELFF. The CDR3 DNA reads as TGTGCCAGTAGGACTAGCTCCGCGAACACCGGGGAGCTGTTTTTT.